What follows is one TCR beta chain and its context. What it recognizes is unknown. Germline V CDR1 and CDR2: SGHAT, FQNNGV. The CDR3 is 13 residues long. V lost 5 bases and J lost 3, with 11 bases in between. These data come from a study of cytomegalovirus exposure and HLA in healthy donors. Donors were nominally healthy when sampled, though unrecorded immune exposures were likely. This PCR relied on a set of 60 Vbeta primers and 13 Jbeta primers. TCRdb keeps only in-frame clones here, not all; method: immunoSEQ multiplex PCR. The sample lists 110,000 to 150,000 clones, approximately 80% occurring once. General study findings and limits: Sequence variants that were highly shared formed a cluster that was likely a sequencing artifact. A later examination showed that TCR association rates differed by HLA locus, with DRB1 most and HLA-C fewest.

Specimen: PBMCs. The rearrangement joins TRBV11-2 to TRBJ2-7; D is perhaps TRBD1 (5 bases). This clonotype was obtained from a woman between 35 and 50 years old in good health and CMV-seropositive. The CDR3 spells CASSPRVYYEQYF. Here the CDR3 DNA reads TGTGCCAGCAGCCCCAGGGTTTACTACGAGCAGTACTTC. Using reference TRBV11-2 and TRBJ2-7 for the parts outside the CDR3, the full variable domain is EAGVAQSPRYKIIEKRQSVAFWCNPISGHATLYWYQQILGQGPKLLIQFQNNGVVDDSQLPKDRFSAERLKGVDSTLKIQPAKLEDSAVYLCASSPRVYYEQYFGPGTRLTVT.